The rows below give T cell receptor beta chains drawn from one sample of a study of T-cell memory formation after mild COVID-19. Via MiXCR, TCRdb re-called the 5' RACE reads, giving one row per CDR3 protein. The sample shows 250,000 to 300,000 distinct CDR3 sequences, 15% to 20% of them seen only once. The sample was PBMCs or a T cell subset sorted from them (not recorded which). Receptors were obtained from a man between 18 and 29 years old who had mild COVID-19 (a few samples of this study predate the infection). Cell type and time point are not known. The CDR3 runs from the conserved cysteine through the conserved F or W. The D gene is left open where the match is weak. The listing skips clone size in some rows; elsewhere it reads once, few, many or a size class.

cdr3_nt: TGTGCCAGCAGCTTAAGGGAAGGGGGCGAGGGCTACACCTTC
cdr3_aa: CASSLREGGEGYTF
d_call: TRBD1
v_call: TRBV7-2
j_call: TRBJ1-2
cdr3_length: 14
clone_size: -

cdr3_nt: TGCGCCAGCAGCGCCGAGGGGAGAGAGACCCAGTACTTC
cdr3_aa: CASSAEGRETQYF
d_call: -
v_call: TRBV5-1
j_call: TRBJ2-5
cdr3_length: 13
clone_size: -

cdr3_nt: TGTGCCAGCAGCCAAGAATACGGGGGGCCAAACGAGCAGTTCTTC
cdr3_aa: CASSQEYGGPNEQFF
d_call: -
v_call: TRBV4-2
j_call: TRBJ2-1
cdr3_length: 15
clone_size: -

cdr3_nt: TGTGCCAGCAGCACGCCCTCTGGAAACACCATATATTTT
cdr3_aa: CASSTPSGNTIYF
d_call: -
v_call: TRBV28
j_call: TRBJ1-3
cdr3_length: 13
clone_size: -

cdr3_nt: TGCAGTGCTAGAGGGGTGGGGAACACTGAAGCTTTCTTT
cdr3_aa: CSARGVGNTEAFF
d_call: -
v_call: TRBV20-1
j_call: TRBJ1-1
cdr3_length: 13
clone_size: few

cdr3_nt: TGCGCCAGCAGCTTGGCCAGTACTGGAAACACCATATATTTT
cdr3_aa: CASSLASTGNTIYF
d_call: -
v_call: TRBV5-1
j_call: TRBJ1-3
cdr3_length: 14
clone_size: -

cdr3_nt: TGTGCTAGTGGTCCGCCTGGGACAGAGCTGAACACCGGGGAGCTGTTTTTT
cdr3_aa: CASGPPGTELNTGELFF
d_call: TRBD1
v_call: TRBV12-5
j_call: TRBJ2-2
cdr3_length: 17
clone_size: -

cdr3_nt: TGCGCCAGCAGTAACCGGACAGGATCTGAAAAACTGTTTTTT
cdr3_aa: CASSNRTGSEKLFF
d_call: TRBD1
v_call: TRBV5-1
j_call: TRBJ1-4
cdr3_length: 14
clone_size: -

cdr3_nt: TGCGCCAGCAGCACGGACAGGGGGCGCGAGGAGACCCAGTACTTC
cdr3_aa: CASSTDRGREETQYF
d_call: TRBD1
v_call: TRBV5-1
j_call: TRBJ2-5
cdr3_length: 15
clone_size: -

cdr3_nt: TGTGCCAGTAGTATCGCCCGCACAGATACGCAGTATTTT
cdr3_aa: CASSIARTDTQYF
d_call: -
v_call: TRBV19
j_call: TRBJ2-3
cdr3_length: 13
clone_size: -

cdr3_nt: TGCGCCAGCAGCCGCCAGGGGGAAGAGACCCAGTACTTC
cdr3_aa: CASSRQGEETQYF
d_call: TRBD1
v_call: TRBV4-3
j_call: TRBJ2-5
cdr3_length: 13
clone_size: many

cdr3_nt: TGCAGTGCTAGAGATCAGAGGGACGGCTCCTACGAGCAGTACTTC
cdr3_aa: CSARDQRDGSYEQYF
d_call: -
v_call: TRBV20-1
j_call: TRBJ2-7
cdr3_length: 15
clone_size: few

cdr3_nt: TGTGCCAGCAGTTTTCAGGTCCACAATGAGCAGTTCTTC
cdr3_aa: CASSFQVHNEQFF
d_call: -
v_call: TRBV27
j_call: TRBJ2-1
cdr3_length: 13
clone_size: -

cdr3_nt: TGTGCCAGCAGCCAAGGACCCAACAATGAGCAGTTCTTC
cdr3_aa: CASSQGPNNEQFF
d_call: -
v_call: TRBV7-2
j_call: TRBJ2-1
cdr3_length: 13
clone_size: -

cdr3_nt: TGTGCCAGCAGTGAATATCCAGTTCCGCAGTATTTT
cdr3_aa: CASSEYPVPQYF
d_call: -
v_call: TRBV25-1
j_call: TRBJ2-3
cdr3_length: 12
clone_size: -

cdr3_nt: TGTGCCAGCAGTCCATTTCGGGAGTCCTACAATGAGCAGTTCTTC
cdr3_aa: CASSPFRESYNEQFF
d_call: -
v_call: TRBV6-5
j_call: TRBJ2-1
cdr3_length: 15
clone_size: few

cdr3_nt: TGCGCCAGCAGCCAAGATTTAAATTCACCCCTCCACTTT
cdr3_aa: CASSQDLNSPLHF
d_call: -
v_call: TRBV4-3
j_call: TRBJ1-6
cdr3_length: 13
clone_size: few

cdr3_nt: TGTGCCAGCAGCTTGTCCGGGGGTAACTATGGCTACACCTTC
cdr3_aa: CASSLSGGNYGYTF
d_call: -
v_call: TRBV5-5
j_call: TRBJ1-2
cdr3_length: 14
clone_size: few

cdr3_nt: TGTGCCATCAGTGAGTCGTCGGGTCTACAGCCCTATGGCTACACCTTC
cdr3_aa: CAISESSGLQPYGYTF
d_call: -
v_call: TRBV10-3
j_call: TRBJ1-2
cdr3_length: 16
clone_size: -

cdr3_nt: TGTGCCAGCAGCCCCCCAGCGTTCGGGGCCAACGTCCTGACTTTC
cdr3_aa: CASSPPAFGANVLTF
d_call: -
v_call: TRBV12-3/TRBV12-4
j_call: TRBJ2-6
cdr3_length: 15
clone_size: many

cdr3_nt: TGTGCCAGCAGAATTCCCGGGACAGGGATGGCGCAGCCCCAGCATTTT
cdr3_aa: CASRIPGTGMAQPQHF
d_call: TRBD1
v_call: TRBV9
j_call: TRBJ1-5
cdr3_length: 16
clone_size: -

cdr3_nt: TGCAGTGCTCCCCCCCGGGCGGCGTCCTACAATGAGCAGTTCTTC
cdr3_aa: CSAPPRAASYNEQFF
d_call: -
v_call: TRBV20-1
j_call: TRBJ2-1
cdr3_length: 15
clone_size: -

cdr3_nt: TGCAGCGCCCAATTGGGGGGTAGCAATGAGCAGTTCTTC
cdr3_aa: CSAQLGGSNEQFF
d_call: -
v_call: TRBV29-1
j_call: TRBJ2-1
cdr3_length: 13
clone_size: -

cdr3_nt: TGTGCCAGCAGCCGCTTCAGGGGGTCCGCAGATACGCAGTATTTT
cdr3_aa: CASSRFRGSADTQYF
d_call: TRBD1
v_call: TRBV4-2
j_call: TRBJ2-3
cdr3_length: 15
clone_size: few

cdr3_nt: TGTGCCAGCAGCCCCCTGAATCCCCCCGATACGCAGTATTTT
cdr3_aa: CASSPLNPPDTQYF
d_call: -
v_call: TRBV4-2
j_call: TRBJ2-3
cdr3_length: 14
clone_size: few

cdr3_nt: TGCGCCAGCAGCTCGGGACAGGGACGAGGCGGCTACACCTTC
cdr3_aa: CASSSGQGRGGYTF
d_call: TRBD1
v_call: TRBV5-1
j_call: TRBJ1-2
cdr3_length: 14
clone_size: -

cdr3_nt: TGTGCCAGTAGTATAGGTCCAAGGGGGACTGAAGCTTTCTTT
cdr3_aa: CASSIGPRGTEAFF
d_call: -
v_call: TRBV19
j_call: TRBJ1-1
cdr3_length: 14
clone_size: -

cdr3_nt: TGCAGCGTTGAAGATACGAGGGATACGCAGTATTTT
cdr3_aa: CSVEDTRDTQYF
d_call: -
v_call: TRBV29-1
j_call: TRBJ2-3
cdr3_length: 12
clone_size: -

cdr3_nt: TGTGCCAGCAGCCCACCTCCCCTCGATACGCAGTATTTT
cdr3_aa: CASSPPPLDTQYF
d_call: -
v_call: TRBV11-2
j_call: TRBJ2-3
cdr3_length: 13
clone_size: -

cdr3_nt: TGCAGTGCTCATACCGACGGGGGGAAGTATAGCAATCAGCCCCAGCATTTT
cdr3_aa: CSAHTDGGKYSNQPQHF
d_call: -
v_call: TRBV20-1
j_call: TRBJ1-5
cdr3_length: 17
clone_size: many

cdr3_nt: TGTGCCAGCAGTTACAAGCGGGGGGCCACCCATGAGCAGTTCTTC
cdr3_aa: CASSYKRGATHEQFF
d_call: TRBD2
v_call: TRBV6-6
j_call: TRBJ2-1
cdr3_length: 15
clone_size: many

cdr3_nt: TGCGCCAGCAGCTTGGAACAGAACACTGAAGCTTTCTTT
cdr3_aa: CASSLEQNTEAFF
d_call: -
v_call: TRBV5-1
j_call: TRBJ1-1
cdr3_length: 13
clone_size: many

cdr3_nt: TGTGCCACCACGGCCACGGGGGCTGATACTGAAGCTTTCTTT
cdr3_aa: CATTATGADTEAFF
d_call: -
v_call: TRBV10-3
j_call: TRBJ1-1
cdr3_length: 14
clone_size: few

cdr3_nt: TGTGCCAGCAGCTCAAGGACAGAAGACCGTGAAGCTTTCTTT
cdr3_aa: CASSSRTEDREAFF
d_call: -
v_call: TRBV5-4
j_call: TRBJ1-1
cdr3_length: 14
clone_size: -

cdr3_nt: TGTGCCAGCAGTTTCCTCTTAGCGGGGGGCCCAGATACGCAGTATTTT
cdr3_aa: CASSFLLAGGPDTQYF
d_call: TRBD2
v_call: TRBV27
j_call: TRBJ2-3
cdr3_length: 16
clone_size: few

cdr3_nt: TGTGCCAGCTCACTTGTGGTGGAGAAAAAAGAGACCCAGTACTTC
cdr3_aa: CASSLVVEKKETQYF
d_call: -
v_call: TRBV18
j_call: TRBJ2-5
cdr3_length: 15
clone_size: -

cdr3_nt: TGTGCCAGTAGCCCTCGCTTATTGCGGGGGGGCCGCCAAGAGACCCAGTACTTC
cdr3_aa: CASSPRLLRGGRQETQYF
d_call: TRBD2
v_call: TRBV5-5
j_call: TRBJ2-5
cdr3_length: 18
clone_size: -

cdr3_nt: TGTGCCAGCAGTGCCTACAGGGGTACTGAAAAACTGTTTTTT
cdr3_aa: CASSAYRGTEKLFF
d_call: TRBD1
v_call: TRBV27
j_call: TRBJ1-4
cdr3_length: 14
clone_size: -

cdr3_nt: TGTGCCAGCAGCCGCCAAGCACGGGGGGAGCTGTTTTTT
cdr3_aa: CASSRQARGELFF
d_call: -
v_call: TRBV14
j_call: TRBJ2-2
cdr3_length: 13
clone_size: -

cdr3_nt: TGTGCCAGTAGCCCAGGGGGAAGAAATCAGCCCCAGCATTTT
cdr3_aa: CASSPGGRNQPQHF
d_call: TRBD1
v_call: TRBV19
j_call: TRBJ1-5
cdr3_length: 14
clone_size: many

cdr3_nt: TGTGCCACGGGACAGGGTCGACATCAGCCCCAGCATTTT
cdr3_aa: CATGQGRHQPQHF
d_call: TRBD1
v_call: TRBV27
j_call: TRBJ1-5
cdr3_length: 13
clone_size: -

cdr3_nt: TGTGCCAGCAGCTTAGGGCACCTCTATGGCTACACCTTC
cdr3_aa: CASSLGHLYGYTF
d_call: -
v_call: TRBV7-2
j_call: TRBJ1-2
cdr3_length: 13
clone_size: few

cdr3_nt: TGTGCCAGCACCCAGAGGGAGAGATATGGCTACACCTTC
cdr3_aa: CASTQRERYGYTF
d_call: -
v_call: TRBV5-6
j_call: TRBJ1-2
cdr3_length: 13
clone_size: few

cdr3_nt: TGCGCCAGCCGTGCCCCAGGGAACACCGGGGAGCTGTTTTTT
cdr3_aa: CASRAPGNTGELFF
d_call: -
v_call: TRBV5-1
j_call: TRBJ2-2
cdr3_length: 14
clone_size: many

cdr3_nt: TGTGCCAGCAGCCTCCTTACAGGGGGCAAGGGTGAAAAACTGTTTTTT
cdr3_aa: CASSLLTGGKGEKLFF
d_call: TRBD1
v_call: TRBV5-5
j_call: TRBJ1-4
cdr3_length: 16
clone_size: many

cdr3_nt: TGTGCCAGCAGCTTAGAGGGATTCACCGGGGAGCTGTTTTTT
cdr3_aa: CASSLEGFTGELFF
d_call: -
v_call: TRBV7-3
j_call: TRBJ2-2
cdr3_length: 14
clone_size: few

cdr3_nt: TGTGCCAGTAGAACAGGAAGCTCCTACAATGAGCAGTTCTTC
cdr3_aa: CASRTGSSYNEQFF
d_call: -
v_call: TRBV19
j_call: TRBJ2-1
cdr3_length: 14
clone_size: few

cdr3_nt: TGTGCAAGTCGCCCAAGACCGGGGTCCTACGAGCAGTACTTC
cdr3_aa: CASRPRPGSYEQYF
d_call: -
v_call: TRBV12-2
j_call: TRBJ2-7
cdr3_length: 14
clone_size: -

cdr3_nt: TGCGCCAGCAGCTTGGACCAGCGGGGCGGGACCCAGTACTTC
cdr3_aa: CASSLDQRGGTQYF
d_call: TRBD2
v_call: TRBV5-1
j_call: TRBJ2-5
cdr3_length: 14
clone_size: few

cdr3_nt: TGCGCCAGCAGCCATGGCAGGGGGCTAGGTGAGCAGTACTTC
cdr3_aa: CASSHGRGLGEQYF
d_call: TRBD1
v_call: TRBV4-3
j_call: TRBJ2-7
cdr3_length: 14
clone_size: -

cdr3_nt: TGCAGTGCGGGAGAGGCGGAGGCCCCCTACGAGCAGTACTTC
cdr3_aa: CSAGEAEAPYEQYF
d_call: -
v_call: TRBV20-1
j_call: TRBJ2-7
cdr3_length: 14
clone_size: -